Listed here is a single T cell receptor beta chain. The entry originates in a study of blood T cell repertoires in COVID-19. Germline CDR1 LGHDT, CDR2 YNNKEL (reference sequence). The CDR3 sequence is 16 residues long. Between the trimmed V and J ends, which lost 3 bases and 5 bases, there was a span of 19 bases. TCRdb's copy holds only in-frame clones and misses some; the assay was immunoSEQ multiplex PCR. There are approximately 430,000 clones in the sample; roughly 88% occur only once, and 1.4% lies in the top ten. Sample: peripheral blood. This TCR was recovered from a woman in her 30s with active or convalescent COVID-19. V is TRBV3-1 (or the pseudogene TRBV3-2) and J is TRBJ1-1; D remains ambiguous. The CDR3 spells CASSHTQLGGVTEAFF. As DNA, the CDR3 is TGTGCCAGCAGCCATACCCAACTGGGAGGAGTTACTGAAGCTTTCTTT.